Below, 29 T cell receptor beta chains from the same sample are listed, as sequenced in a study of blood T cell repertoires in COVID-19. Profiled with immunoSEQ multiplex PCR; TCRdb holds only in-frame clones, not every one. This sample carries 450,000 to 500,000 clones, 70% to 90% of them seen once, and the ten largest clones take approximately 2.9%. Sequenced sample: peripheral blood. The receptors here all came from a human donor in a cohort sampled during active COVID-19.

This clone was counted once. V and J are TRBV19 and TRBJ2-3; 9 nucleotides match TRBD2. The CDR3 sequence is 19 residues long. V dropped 3 bases and J dropped 7; count of bases not matched to a gene: 20. Germline V gives CDR1 LNHDA, CDR2 SQIVND (reference sequence). CDR3 region: CASSMRGRSLAGPVNTQYF. Written as DNA, the CDR3 is TGTGCCAGTAGTATGAGGGGAAGAAGCCTAGCGGGACCCGTCAATACGCAGTATTTT.

This clone was seen ten or more times. The chain recombines TRBV7-9 with TRBJ1-1; unclear D gene. Germline loops: CDR1 SEHNR, CDR2 FQNEAQ (reference sequence). The CDR3 is made up of 15 amino acids. With 5 bases removed from V and 4 bases from J, the gap between germline ends came to 17 bases. CDR3 residues: CASSPGGGRFTEAFF. For the CDR3, the DNA is TGTGCCAGCAGCCCCGGCGGAGGGAGGTTCACTGAAGCTTTCTTT.

V usage is TRBV28 and J usage is TRBJ1-5; the D gene is possibly TRBD1 (6 bases). CDR3 length equals 16 residues. Germline V lookup: CDR1 MDHEN, CDR2 SYDVKM. The V gene lost 3 bases and the J gene lost 6 bases, with 18 bases spanning the gap. The DNA for the CDR3 is TGTGCCAGCAGTTTGGAACAGGGATGGGACGGTCAGCCCCAGCATTTT. Amino acids: CASSLEQGWDGQPQHF. Full variable domain (outside the CDR3, taken from reference TRBV28 and TRBJ1-5): DVKVTQSSRYLVKRTGEKVFLECVQDMDHENMFWYRQDPGLGLRLIYFSYDVKMKEKGDIPEGYSVSREKKERFSLILESASTNQTSMYLCASSLEQGWDGQPQHFGDGTRLSIL.

The gene calls are TRBV7-2 and TRBJ2-1, with TRBD2 as a possible D gene (5 bases). The CDR3 is made up of 16 amino acids. The V gene lost 5 bases and the J gene lost 6 bases, with 20 bases spanning the gap. CDR1 is SGHTA and CDR2 is FQGNSA in the germline V gene. CDR3 sequence reads: CASSKIPSSWLNEQFF. In DNA form, the CDR3 reads TGTGCCAGCAGCAAAATTCCTAGCTCGTGGCTCAATGAGCAGTTCTTC.

This clone was picked up one time. V usage is TRBV6-2 or TRBV6-3 and J usage is TRBJ1-4; 7 nucleotides align to TRBD1. V trimming: 6 bases; J trimming: 8 bases; junction bases outside the gene matches: 9. This CDR3 region has 14 residues. Looked up from germline, CDR1 is MNHEY and CDR2 is SVGEGT. CDR3 DNA: TGTGCCAGCAGCCAAACAGGGGTCCAGGAAAAACTGTTTTTT. It translates to CASSQTGVQEKLFF.

V is TRBV7-2 and J is TRBJ2-1; 11 bases align to TRBD2. Germline CDR1 and CDR2: SGHTA and FQGNSA. V trimming: 2 bases; J trimming: 14 bases; junction bases outside the gene matches: 5. The CDR3 consists of 13 residues. The CDR3 region has the DNA TGTGCCAGCAGCTTATCACTAGCGGGAGTAAAGTTCTTC. It specifies CASSLSLAGVKFF.

The chain joins TRBV19 to TRBJ2-5; the match to TRBD1 covers 7 bases. CDR3 length: 15 residues. V gave up 5 bases and J gave up 3 bases; unmatched junction bases: 9. Germline CDR1 and CDR2: LNHDA and SQIVND (reference sequence). CDR3: CASSPRWGTEETQYF. The CDR3, as DNA: TGTGCCAGTAGTCCGCGATGGGGGACAGAAGAGACCCAGTACTTC.

The chain uses TRBV6-5 and TRBJ1-2; weak D call: TRBD1 (6 bases). The CDR3 is 13 amino acids. In germline, CDR1 is MNHEY, CDR2 SVGAGI. V was cut by 2 bases and J by 3 bases, with 7 bases left in between. The DNA for the CDR3 is TGTGCCAGCAGTTACAACAGGGACTATGGCTACACCTTC. Amino acid sequence: CASSYNRDYGYTF.

V is TRBV21-1 and J is TRBJ1-1. TRBV21-1 is flagged as a pseudogene. The CDR3 has 17 residues. CDR3 nucleotides: TGTGCCAGCAGCGGGGGGAAGGGGTCTTACATGAACACTGAAGCTTTCTTT. Amino acid sequence: CASSGGKGSYMNTEAFF.

The rearrangement links TRBV18 to TRBJ1-1; 9 bases map to TRBD1. This CDR3 has 16 amino acids. Germline V lookup: CDR1 KGHSH, CDR2 LQKENI. The ends lost 3 bases at V and 1 base at J; junction bases unmatched: 6. CDR3 in DNA: TGTGCCAGCTCACCCCCACCGGGACAGGGGAACACTGAAGCTTTCTTT. Protein: CASSPPPGQGNTEAFF. Combining the CDR3 with reference TRBV18 and TRBJ1-1 gives the whole variable domain NAGVMQNPRHLVRRRGQEARLRCSPMKGHSHVYWYRQLPEEGLKFMVYLQKENIIDESGMPKERFSAEFPKEGPSILRIQQVVRGDSAAYFCASSPPPGQGNTEAFFGQGTRLTVV.

The chain is built from TRBV18 and TRBJ1-6; D remains ambiguous. Germline V CDR1 and CDR2: KGHSH, LQKENI. This CDR3 is 16 amino acids long. The V end lost 6 bases, the J end lost 7 bases, and 19 bases lay between the germline ends. The CDR3 DNA reads as TGTGCCAGCTCTCCCTTTCCAGATCCGGGGAATTCACCCCTCCACTTT. Amino acid sequence: CASSPFPDPGNSPLHF.

The chain employs TRBV30 and TRBJ2-5; maybe TRBD1 (5 bases). The germline V gene encodes CDR1 GTSNPN and CDR2 SVGIG (reference sequence). The CDR3 covers 12 residues. V dropped 3 bases and J dropped 4 bases, with 9 bases sitting between them. The CDR3 spells CAWSRVVETQYF. CDR3 DNA: TGTGCCTGGAGCAGGGTGGTAGAGACCCAGTACTTC.

This sequence joins TRBV9 and TRBJ2-7; D is perhaps TRBD1 (5 bases). The germline V gene has CDR1 SGDLS and CDR2 YYNGEE. The CDR3 consists of 13 residues. Trimming stripped 0 bases from V and 5 bases from J, with 9 bases between. CDR3 amino acids: CASSVVDSDEQYF. CDR3 bases: TGTGCCAGCAGCGTAGTTGACAGCGACGAGCAGTACTTC. Full variable domain (missing parts from reference TRBV9 and TRBJ2-7): DSGVTQTPKHLITATGQRVTLRCSPRSGDLSVYWYQQSLDQGLQFLIQYYNGEERAKGNILERFSAQQFPDLHSELNLSSLELGDSALYFCASSVVDSDEQYFGPGTRLTVT.

The gene calls are TRBV5-1 and TRBJ2-2, with D perhaps matching TRBD2 (6 bases). Germline CDR1 reads SGHRS; CDR2 reads YFSETQ. Trimming removed 0 bases at V and 5 bases at J, with 14 bases between. There are 16 residues in the CDR3. The CDR3 spells CASSLEAGSGTGELFF. The CDR3 DNA is TGCGCCAGCAGCTTGGAAGCCGGGAGTGGTACCGGGGAGCTGTTTTTT.

This chain joins TRBV29-1 and TRBJ1-5; 8 positions match TRBD1. There are 15 residues in the CDR3. The germline V gene has CDR1 SQVTM and CDR2 ANQGSEA. V gave up 6 bases and J gave up 7 bases; unmatched junction bases: 14. This CDR3 reads CSVSQDREGWQPQHF. CDR3 in DNA: TGCAGCGTCAGTCAGGACAGGGAGGGTTGGCAGCCCCAGCATTTT.

The chain employs TRBV5-4 and TRBJ2-1; 15 bases are shared with TRBD2. CDR1 and CDR2 (germline): SGHNT, YYREEE (reference sequence). The V and J ends lost 4 bases and 4 bases, in that order; junction bases with no gene match: 6. The CDR3 loop spans 17 amino acids. The CDR3 bases are TGTGCCAGCAGCGACGGACTAGCGGGAGGGACGTACAATGAGCAGTTCTTC. It yields the protein CASSDGLAGGTYNEQFF.

The chain links TRBV7-9 to TRBJ1-4; D unresolved. Per germline, CDR1 SEHNR and CDR2 FQNEAQ (reference sequence). This CDR3 is built from 15 residues. V lost 5 bases, J lost 8 bases, and 18 bases lay in between. The CDR3: CASSDPGEAREKLFF. The CDR3 DNA follows: TGTGCCAGCAGCGACCCGGGAGAGGCTCGCGAAAAACTGTTTTTT.

In this sample, this clone turned up a few times. The rearrangement joins TRBV7-3 to TRBJ2-1; TRBD1 matches 9 bases. The CDR3 spans 17 residues. The germline V gene has CDR1 SGHTA and CDR2 FQGTGA. V shed 4 bases, J shed 6 bases, and the junction held 13 bases outside the gene matches. Here the CDR3 reads CASSSDASGTGSNEQFF. The CDR3 DNA sequence: TGTGCCAGCAGCTCGGACGCGAGCGGGACAGGGAGCAATGAGCAGTTCTTC. The full variable domain, its missing parts supplied by reference TRBV7-3 and TRBJ2-1, is GAGVSQTPSNKVTEKGKYVELRCDPISGHTALYWYRQSLGQGPEFLIYFQGTGAADDSGLPNDRFFAVRPEGSVSTLKIQRTERGDSAVYLCASSSDASGTGSNEQFFGPGTRLTVL.

The chain employs TRBV6-5 and TRBJ2-3; perhaps TRBD2 as D (5 bases). The germline V gene has CDR1 MNHEY and CDR2 SVGAGI. The CDR3 sequence is 16 residues long. V shed 0 bases and J shed 4 bases, with 14 bases lying between them. CDR3 DNA: TGTGCCAGCAGTTACTCGGGGAGTGCCTCTGCAGATACGCAGTATTTT. It encodes CASSYSGSASADTQYF.

This chain connects TRBV19 to TRBJ2-7; possible D gene TRBD2, 7 bases. Germline values: CDR1 LNHDA, CDR2 SQIVND (reference sequence). There are 16 residues in the CDR3. Deletions cut 2 bases from V and 3 bases from J, with 17 bases between. CDR3: CASSIFGGQMDYEQYF. In DNA, the CDR3 is TGTGCCAGTAGTATATTCGGGGGGCAGATGGACTACGAGCAGTACTTC. Filled out from reference TRBV19 and TRBJ2-7, the complete variable domain reads DGGITQSPKYLFRKEGQNVTLSCEQNLNHDAMYWYRQDPGQGLRLIYYSQIVNDFQKGDIAEGYSVSREKKESFPLTVTSAQKNPTAFYLCASSIFGGQMDYEQYFGPGTRLTVT.

The rearrangement uses TRBV5-1 and TRBJ1-1; perhaps TRBD1 as D (6 bases). The CDR3 spans 13 residues. Germline assignment: CDR1 SGHRS and CDR2 YFSETQ. V was trimmed by 4 bases and J by 4 bases, leaving 11 bases between them. The CDR3, as DNA: TGCGCCAGCAGCGGGGGAGGGGGCACTGAAGCTTTCTTT. It specifies CASSGGGGTEAFF.

The chain has TRBV12-3 or TRBV12-4 and TRBJ2-1; 7 bases fit TRBD2. V was pared by 7 bases and J by 2 bases, with 2 bases of the junction left unmatched. This CDR3 is built from 13 residues. For the CDR3, the DNA is TGTGCCAGCACCGCGGGAGCCTACAATGAGCAGTTCTTC. Amino acids: CASTAGAYNEQFF.

The J gene is TRBJ1-1, the V gene TRBV4-3; D is perhaps TRBD1 (5 bases). This CDR3 spans 15 amino acids. V was cut by 1 base and J by 0 bases, with 9 bases left in between. Germline V gene sequence: CDR1 LGHNA, CDR2 YSLEER. Written as DNA, the CDR3 is TGCGCCAGCAGCCAAGGGACACCCATGAACACTGAAGCTTTCTTT. This translates into CASSQGTPMNTEAFF.

V is TRBV28 and J is TRBJ1-5, with D perhaps TRBD1 (6 bases). The CDR3 has 14 residues. Trimming stripped 7 bases from V and 5 bases from J, with 15 bases between. Germline V gene lookup returns CDR1 MDHEN and CDR2 SYDVKM. The CDR3 sequence: CASIEDSSYQPQHF. CDR3 nucleotide sequence: TGTGCCAGCATTGAGGACAGTTCTTATCAGCCCCAGCATTTT.

The chain has TRBV7-9 and TRBJ2-1; 12 positions match TRBD2. CDR1 and CDR2 from the germline V gene are SEHNR and FQNEAQ (reference sequence). The CDR3 totals 17 residues. The V and J ends lost 5 bases and 0 bases, in that order; junction bases with no gene match: 5. The CDR3, as DNA: TGTGCCAGCAGCCACGGACTAGCGGGACCCTCCTACAATGAGCAGTTCTTC. The encoded protein is CASSHGLAGPSYNEQFF. Looking up the rest from reference TRBV7-9 and TRBJ2-1 gives the full variable domain: DTGVSQNPRHKITKRGQNVTFRCDPISEHNRLYWYRQTLGQGPEFLTYFQNEAQLEKSRLLSDRFSAERPKGSFSTLEIQRTEQGDSAMYLCASSHGLAGPSYNEQFFGPGTRLTVL.

The CDR3 here is CASSGDSGTGELFF. CDR3 nucleotides: TGTGCCAGCAGCGGGGATAGCGGGACCGGGGAGCTGTTTTTT. The chain joins TRBV9 to TRBJ2-2, with 7 bases matching TRBD2. V was clipped by 3 bases and J by 5 bases; unmatched bases: 4. The CDR3 contains 14 residues. Per the germline V gene, CDR1 is SGDLS and CDR2 is YYNGEE.

V and J are TRBV5-1 and TRBJ2-7; D is possibly TRBD2 (5 bases). Germline-derived CDR1 and CDR2 are SGHRS and YFSETQ. The CDR3 runs 15 residues. V lost 0 bases and J lost 6, with 16 bases in between. The CDR3 loop is CASSLVAGGESEQYF. CDR3 DNA: TGCGCCAGCAGCTTGGTGGCAGGAGGTGAGTCCGAGCAGTACTTC.

V and J are TRBV2 and TRBJ2-7, with 11 bases aligning to TRBD1. The CDR3 is made up of 14 amino acids. CDR1 is SNHLY and CDR2 is FYNNEI in the germline V gene. V lost 9 bases to trimming and J lost 3 bases; unmatched junction nucleotides: 7. CDR3 amino acids: CASKAGTGGYEQYF. Here the CDR3 DNA reads TGTGCCAGTAAAGCCGGGACAGGGGGCTACGAGCAGTACTTC.

V and J are TRBV19 and TRBJ2-5; tentative D call: TRBD2 (6 bases). The germline V and J ends were trimmed by 6 bases and 1 base, with 15 bases remaining between them. The CDR3 totals 15 residues. Germline V gene data show CDR1 as LNHDA and CDR2 as SQIVND (reference sequence). CDR3 sequence: CASSRRDSLQETQYF. The CDR3 DNA is TGTGCCAGTAGCCGCCGGGACTCCCTCCAAGAGACCCAGTACTTC. The variable domain in full, completed from reference TRBV19 and TRBJ2-5, reads DGGITQSPKYLFRKEGQNVTLSCEQNLNHDAMYWYRQDPGQGLRLIYYSQIVNDFQKGDIAEGYSVSREKKESFPLTVTSAQKNPTAFYLCASSRRDSLQETQYFGPGTRLLVL.